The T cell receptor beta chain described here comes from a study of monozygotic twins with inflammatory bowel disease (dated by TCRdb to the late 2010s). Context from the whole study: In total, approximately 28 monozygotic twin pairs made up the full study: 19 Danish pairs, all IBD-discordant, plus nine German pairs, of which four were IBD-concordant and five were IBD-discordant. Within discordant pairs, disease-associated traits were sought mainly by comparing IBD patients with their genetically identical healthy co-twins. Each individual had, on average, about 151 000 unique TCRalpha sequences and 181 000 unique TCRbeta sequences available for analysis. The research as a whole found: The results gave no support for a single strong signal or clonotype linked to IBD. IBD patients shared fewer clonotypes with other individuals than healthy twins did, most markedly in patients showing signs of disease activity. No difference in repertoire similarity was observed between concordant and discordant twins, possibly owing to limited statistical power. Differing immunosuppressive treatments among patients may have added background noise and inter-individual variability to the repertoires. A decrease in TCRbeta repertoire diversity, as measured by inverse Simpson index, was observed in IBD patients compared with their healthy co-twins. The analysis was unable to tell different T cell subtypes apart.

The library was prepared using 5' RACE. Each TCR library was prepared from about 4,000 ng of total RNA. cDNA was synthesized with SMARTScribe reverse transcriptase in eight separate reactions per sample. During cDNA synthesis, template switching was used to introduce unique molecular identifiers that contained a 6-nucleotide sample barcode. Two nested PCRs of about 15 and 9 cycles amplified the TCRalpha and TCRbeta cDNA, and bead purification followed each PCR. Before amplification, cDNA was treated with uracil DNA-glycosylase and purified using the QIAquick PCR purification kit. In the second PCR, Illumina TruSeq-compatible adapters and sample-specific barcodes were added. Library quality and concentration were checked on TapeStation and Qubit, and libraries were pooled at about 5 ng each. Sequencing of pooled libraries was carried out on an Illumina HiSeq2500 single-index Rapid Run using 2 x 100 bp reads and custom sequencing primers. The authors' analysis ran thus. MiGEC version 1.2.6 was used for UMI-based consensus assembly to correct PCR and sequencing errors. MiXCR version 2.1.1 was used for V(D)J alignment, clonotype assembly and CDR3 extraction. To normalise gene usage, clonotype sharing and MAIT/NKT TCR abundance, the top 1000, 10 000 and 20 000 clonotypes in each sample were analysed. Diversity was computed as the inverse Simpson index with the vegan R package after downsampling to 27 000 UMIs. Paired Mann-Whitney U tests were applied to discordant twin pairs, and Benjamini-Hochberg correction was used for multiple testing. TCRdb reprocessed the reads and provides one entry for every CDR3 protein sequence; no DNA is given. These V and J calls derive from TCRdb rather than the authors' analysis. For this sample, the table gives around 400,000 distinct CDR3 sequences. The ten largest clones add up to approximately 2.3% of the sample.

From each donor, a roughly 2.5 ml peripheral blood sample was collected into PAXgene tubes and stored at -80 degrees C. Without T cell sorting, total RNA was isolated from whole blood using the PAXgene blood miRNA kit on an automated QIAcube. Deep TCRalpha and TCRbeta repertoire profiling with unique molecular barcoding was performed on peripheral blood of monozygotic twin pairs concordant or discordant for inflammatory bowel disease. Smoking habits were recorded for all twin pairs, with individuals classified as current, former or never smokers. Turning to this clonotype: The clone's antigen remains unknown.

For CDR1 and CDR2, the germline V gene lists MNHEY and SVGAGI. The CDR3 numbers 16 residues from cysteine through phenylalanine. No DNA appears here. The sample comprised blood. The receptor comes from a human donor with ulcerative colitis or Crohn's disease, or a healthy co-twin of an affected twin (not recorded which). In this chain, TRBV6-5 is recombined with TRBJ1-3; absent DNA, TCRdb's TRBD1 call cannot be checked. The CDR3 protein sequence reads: CASSYSGAAAGNTIYF.